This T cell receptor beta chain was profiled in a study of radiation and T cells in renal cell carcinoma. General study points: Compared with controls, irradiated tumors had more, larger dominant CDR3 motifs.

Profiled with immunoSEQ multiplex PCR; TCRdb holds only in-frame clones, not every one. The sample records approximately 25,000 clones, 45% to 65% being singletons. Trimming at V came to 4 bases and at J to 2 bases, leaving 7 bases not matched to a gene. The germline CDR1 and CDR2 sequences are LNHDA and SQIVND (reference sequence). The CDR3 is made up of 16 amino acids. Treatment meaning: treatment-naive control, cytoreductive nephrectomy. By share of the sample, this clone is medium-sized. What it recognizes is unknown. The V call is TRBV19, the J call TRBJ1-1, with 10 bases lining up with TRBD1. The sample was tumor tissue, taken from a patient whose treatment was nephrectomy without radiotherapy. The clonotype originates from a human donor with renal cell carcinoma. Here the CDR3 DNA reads TGTGCCAGTAGTACCAATAGGGACAGGGGAAACACTGAAGCTTTCTTT. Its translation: CASSTNRDRGNTEAFF.